This note documents a single TCR beta chain sequence. The specificity of this receptor is unknown. Per-nucleotide qualities are absent, and no much larger clonotype sits a single base away. This record comes from a study of cytomegalovirus exposure and HLA in healthy donors (dated by TCRdb to between 2016 and 2019). Background for the entire study: According to a later analysis, one platform produced both the 120 validation repertoires and the 666 repertoires of the first cohort. The aim of the study was to test whether cataloging public T cell receptors could identify signatures of past pathogen exposure. Besides the first cohort of about 730 subjects, a separate validation cohort made up of 120 different subjects was used. The study combined high-throughput TCR immunosequencing, statistical association of individual TCRs with disease status, and machine learning to predict cytomegalovirus infection status. Findings and caveats that apply to the study as a whole: Across donors, most TCR sequences were observed very rarely, whereas some public TCRs were present in many individuals. A total of 150 to 200 TCR beta chains were listed by the study as associated with cytomegalovirus. A later analysis found that TCRs clustered in the first cohort also tended to co-occur in the 95 to 150 validation repertoires, with about 94% of cluster scores above 0. A later analysis had no HLA typing for the validation cohort, so co-occurrence there was scored across all 110 or so repertoires. Cytomegalovirus status was reported to be diagnosed by the classifier with high specificity and sensitivity in both the original and validation cohorts. The authors suggested that the approach could potentially be extended to other disease states and immunological phenotypes. In vitro tests confirmed that a few of the cytomegalovirus-associated TCR beta chains recognize cytomegalovirus antigens.

Based on the germline V gene, the CDR1 and CDR2 sequences are MNHEY and SVGAGI. V loses 0 bases, J loses 4 bases, and the germline ends lie 4 bases apart. Including cysteine and phenylalanine, the CDR3 has 13 amino acids. The CDR3 DNA has 39 bases and is translated from base 1. Donors formed part of the validation cohort, which comprised over a hundred subjects and was distinct from the first cohort of 670 or so subjects. The library was made by the immunoSEQ multiplex PCR assay. On the authors' methods: To diagnose cytomegalovirus status from the catalog of TCR beta chain sequences, a statistical classification framework was built. Not all clones reach the TCRdb copy of this immuneACCESS table, which keeps in-frame sequences only. Checked studies attribute under half of the gap to unresolved V genes and leave the rest unexplained. That table is the source of V, J and clone size, and D and trimming were worked out from the DNA. For this sample there are 110,000 or so clones; about 85% appear just once. The ten largest clones capture about 2.9% of the sample.

The sequence is built from TRBV6-5 and TRBJ2-1, with the D gene call left open. The sample was PBMCs. The TCR was taken from a woman under 30 in good health and CMV-seronegative. For the CDR3, the sequence is CASSYSSYNEQFF. DNA sequence: TGTGCCAGCAGTTACTCCAGTTACAATGAGCAGTTCTTC.